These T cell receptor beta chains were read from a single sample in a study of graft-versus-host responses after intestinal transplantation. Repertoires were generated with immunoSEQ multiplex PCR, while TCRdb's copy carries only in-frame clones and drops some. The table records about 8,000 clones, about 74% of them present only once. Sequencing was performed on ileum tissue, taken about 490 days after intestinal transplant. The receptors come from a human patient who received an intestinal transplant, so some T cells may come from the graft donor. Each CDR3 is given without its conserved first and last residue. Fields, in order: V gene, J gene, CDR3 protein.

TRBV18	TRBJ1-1	ASSVGENTEAF
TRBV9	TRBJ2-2	ASRRTTNTGELF
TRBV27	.	ASSPLGQGGPYEQY
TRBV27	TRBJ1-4	ASSPRQGVEKLF
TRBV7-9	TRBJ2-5	ASSSLGHQETQY
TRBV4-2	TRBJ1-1	ASSPGYEAF
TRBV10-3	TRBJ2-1	AISGTSGRNYNEQF
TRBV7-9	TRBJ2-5	ASTASRQETQY
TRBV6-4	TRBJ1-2	ASRSGQVGGANYGYT
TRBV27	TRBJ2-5	ASSLIGEKETQY
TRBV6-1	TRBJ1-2	ASSEAGLLVANYGYT
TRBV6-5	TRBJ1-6	ASRTGISGSPLH
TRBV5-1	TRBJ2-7	ASSPAAGRGYEQY
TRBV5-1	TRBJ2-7	ASSSGLAGQTYGQY
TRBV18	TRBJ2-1	ASSPWAPWGDEQF
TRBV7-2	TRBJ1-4	ASSRQGREKLF
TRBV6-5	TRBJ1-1	ASSHTPGPNTEAF
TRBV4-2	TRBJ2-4	ASSQDRDIQY
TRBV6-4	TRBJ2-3	ASSETGGSDTQY
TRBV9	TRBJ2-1	ASSVGGLNYNEQF
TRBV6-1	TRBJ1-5	ASSSGGAGNQPQH
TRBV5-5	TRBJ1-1	ASSLDINPEAF
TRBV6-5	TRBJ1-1	ASSYGGGMEAF
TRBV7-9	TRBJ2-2	ASSLRRQGNTGELF
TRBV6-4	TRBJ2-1	ASSDGTGGNEQF
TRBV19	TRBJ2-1	ASSKTTGVVDEQF